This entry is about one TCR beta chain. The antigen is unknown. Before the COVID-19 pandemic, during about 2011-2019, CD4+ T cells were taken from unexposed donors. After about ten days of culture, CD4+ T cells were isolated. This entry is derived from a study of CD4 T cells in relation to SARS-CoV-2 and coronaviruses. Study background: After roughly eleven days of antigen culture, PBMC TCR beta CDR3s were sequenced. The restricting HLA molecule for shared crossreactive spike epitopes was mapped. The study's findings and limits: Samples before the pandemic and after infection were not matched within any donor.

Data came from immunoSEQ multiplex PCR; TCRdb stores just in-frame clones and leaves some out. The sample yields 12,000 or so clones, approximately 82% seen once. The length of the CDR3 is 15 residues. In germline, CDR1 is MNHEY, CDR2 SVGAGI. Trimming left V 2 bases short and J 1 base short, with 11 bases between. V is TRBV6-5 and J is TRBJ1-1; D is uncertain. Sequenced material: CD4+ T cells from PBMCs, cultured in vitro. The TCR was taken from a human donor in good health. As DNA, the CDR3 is TGTGCCAGCAGTTACGTCTGGCACAAGAACACTGAAGCTTTCTTT. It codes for CASSYVWHKNTEAFF.